This entry lists 5 T cell receptor beta chains sequenced from one sample in a study of T cell responses to AZD1222 COVID-19 vaccine. Repertoires were generated with immunoSEQ multiplex PCR, while TCRdb's copy carries only in-frame clones and drops some. The repertoire holds roughly 150,000 clones, with about 92% as singletons. This material consisted of peripheral blood, taken on day 0 of AZD1222 vaccination. The source is an adult in good health.

The sample holds one count of this clone. The CDR3, as DNA: TGTGCCAGCAGTGAAATCAGTCAGCCCCAGCATTTT. Residues: CASSEISQPQHF. This chain links TRBV6-1 with TRBJ1-5; D is undetermined. This CDR3 spans 12 amino acids. Germline V CDR1 and CDR2: MNHNS, SASEGT. V was pared by 2 bases and J by 6 bases, with 5 bases between.

This clone has just one count. This chain joins TRBV4-1 and TRBJ2-3; D is tentatively TRBD1 or TRBD2 (5 bases each). The CDR3 extends over 14 amino acids. V lost 2 bases and J 5 bases, leaving 11 bases between the germline ends. CDR1 is MGHRA and CDR2 is YSYEKL in the germline V gene. CDR3 region: CASSQPGRGDTQYF. The CDR3, as DNA: TGCGCCAGCAGCCAACCGGGACGGGGAGATACGCAGTATTTT.

This clone was detected only a few times. The chain carries TRBV25-1 and TRBJ1-1; D is perhaps TRBD1 (5 bases). Germline V gene lookup returns CDR1 MGHDK and CDR2 SYGVNS. V lost 6 bases to trimming and J lost 5 bases, with 16 bases between them. This CDR3 is built from 14 residues. The CDR3 sequence is CASRSFSGETEAFF. The CDR3 bases are TGTGCCAGCAGAAGTTTTTCGGGGGAGACTGAAGCTTTCTTT.

This chain links TRBV10-3 with TRBJ1-5; D is possibly TRBD1 (5 bases). Trimming stripped 0 bases from V and 2 bases from J, with 11 bases between. The CDR3 runs 16 residues. Germline V lookup: CDR1 ENHRY, CDR2 SYGVKD. CDR3 nucleotides: TGTGCCATCAGTGAGTCTGGGCAGGGACGCAATCAGCCCCAGCATTTT. This gives the protein CAISESGQGRNQPQHF.

The chain couples TRBV7-6 to TRBJ1-6, with D unclear. Germline values: CDR1 SGHVS, CDR2 FNYEAQ. The CDR3 loop spans 16 amino acids. The V end lost 1 base, the J end lost 0 bases, and 7 bases lay between the germline ends. CDR3 sequence: CASSLDGSSYNSPLHF. CDR3 coding DNA: TGTGCCAGCAGCTTAGATGGGAGCTCCTATAATTCACCCCTCCACTTT.